This TCR beta chain was documented in a study of T cells expressing NK-cell markers. CDR1 SGHAT and CDR2 FQNNGV come from the germline V gene. CDR3 length equals 14 residues. TCRdb reprocessed the 5' RACE reads, keeping one entry per CDR3 protein, no DNA. In total, the table holds some 120,000 distinct CDR3 sequences. The sequence came from a woman aged 18-70 years in good health. Sequenced input: blood T cells: a sorted CD56 or NKG2C T cell subset, CD4+ or CD8+ T cells, or bulk PBMC T cells (not recorded which). The V and J genes are TRBV11-2 and TRBJ1-2; checking the TCRdb D call of TRBD1 is not possible without DNA. The CDR3 protein is CASRMTGGAGGYTF.